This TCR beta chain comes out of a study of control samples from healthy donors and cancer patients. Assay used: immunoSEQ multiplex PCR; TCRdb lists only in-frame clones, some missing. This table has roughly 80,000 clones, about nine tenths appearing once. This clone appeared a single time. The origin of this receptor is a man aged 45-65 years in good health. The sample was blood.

The DNA for the CDR3 is TGTGCCACCCGCGCTACAGGGGCGAGGGATGAGCAGTTCTTC. It is translated as CATRATGARDEQFF. This chain uses TRBV24-1 with TRBJ2-1; 7 nucleotides align to TRBD1. The germline V gene encodes CDR1 KGHDR and CDR2 SFDVKD. V lost 9 bases and J lost 8; bases outside the gene matches: 12. The CDR3 covers 14 residues.